The sequence of this TCR beta chain was determined in a study of blood T cell repertoires in COVID-19. CDR3 length: 16 residues. The ends lost 5 bases at V and 4 bases at J; junction bases unmatched: 10. Germline V gene lookup returns CDR1 MDHEN and CDR2 SYDVKM. Only in-frame clones appear in the TCRdb table, and some are missing; sequencing was by immunoSEQ multiplex PCR. Among approximately 260,000 clones listed, approximately 79% were seen once. Sequencing used peripheral blood. The rearrangement uses TRBV28 and TRBJ1-3, with 8 bases that match TRBD1. This sequence originates from a woman in her 40s with active or convalescent COVID-19. The chain's CDR3 is CASSTRGRAEGNTIYF. CDR3 nucleotide sequence: TGTGCCAGCAGTACCAGGGGGCGGGCGGAGGGAAACACCATATATTTT.